These T cell receptor beta chains were read from a single sample in a study of shared clonotypes between healthy human individuals. Generated by immunoSEQ multiplex PCR, the TCRdb table keeps only in-frame clones and is missing some. The data hold around 1,900,000 clones, with 93% observed a single time. Specimen: naive CD8+ T cells from PBMCs. These receptors were taken from a man aged 18-30 years in good health. Some clones in this sample may be carry-over from other donors' samples. Each CDR3 is given with its conserved first and last residue. A D gene is named only where the DNA matches it firmly. Some rows mark clone size as missing; the rest say once, few, many or name a class of expanded clone.

size	V	D	J	CDR3	DNA
-	TRBV9	-	TRBJ2-7	CASSLGRYTYEQYF	TGTGCCAGCAGCTTGGGAAGGTACACCTACGAGCAGTACTTC
-	TRBV2	TRBD1	TRBJ2-4	CASINRGTQLRLKNIQYF	TGTGCCAGCATTAACAGGGGAACTCAGTTAAGGTTGAAAAACATTCAGTACTTC
once	TRBV10-1	TRBD2	TRBJ2-1	CASSDGTSENNEQFF	TGCGCCAGCAGCGATGGGACTAGCGAAAACAATGAGCAGTTCTTC
-	TRBV27	TRBD1	TRBJ2-7	CASSLLIGDRQTYYEQYF	TGTGCCAGCAGTTTATTGATCGGGGACAGGCAAACTTACTACGAGCAGTACTTC
-	TRBV11-2	TRBD2	TRBJ2-1	CASSLGLAGGPPYNEQFF	TGTGCCAGCAGCTTGGGACTAGCGGGAGGGCCCCCCTACAATGAGCAGTTCTTC
-	TRBV27	TRBD1	TRBJ2-5	CASSPGQDGRQETQYF	TGTGCCAGCAGTCCTGGACAGGACGGGCGCCAAGAGACCCAGTACTTC
-	TRBV28	-	TRBJ1-1	CASMVNTEAFF	TGTGCCAGCATGGTGAACACTGAAGCTTTCTTT
few	TRBV2	-	TRBJ2-7	CASSIQLNEQYF	TGTGCCAGCAGTATTCAGTTAAACGAGCAGTACTTC
once	TRBV27	-	TRBJ2-1	CASSLLGAPGVNEQFF	TGTGCCAGCAGTTTATTAGGAGCTCCGGGGGTCAATGAGCAGTTCTTC
-	TRBV7-9	-	TRBJ1-4	CASSLQSGRSEKLFF	TGTGCCAGCAGCTTACAATCAGGGAGGAGTGAAAAACTGTTTTTT
-	TRBV7-9	-	TRBJ2-3	CASSLGHFSTDTQYF	TGTGCCAGCAGCTTAGGACACTTCAGCACAGATACGCAGTATTTT
once	TRBV4-3	TRBD1	TRBJ2-7	CASSSGTGAYEQYF	TGCGCCAGCAGCTCCGGGACAGGGGCCTACGAGCAGTACTTC
-	TRBV27	-	TRBJ1-1	CASSLVVNAEAFF	TGTGCCAGCAGTTTGGTAGTTAACGCTGAAGCTTTCTTT
-	TRBV9	TRBD1	TRBJ1-3	CASAQGAGNTIYF	TGTGCCAGCGCCCAGGGGGCTGGAAACACCATATATTTT
-	TRBV10-1	-	TRBJ2-7	CASSPSEGPGEQYF	TGCGCCAGCAGCCCATCAGAGGGCCCCGGGGAGCAGTACTTC
-	TRBV7-9	-	TRBJ2-7	CASSHFSYEQYF	TGTGCCAGCAGCCACTTTAGCTACGAGCAGTACTTC
-	TRBV11-1	-	TRBJ2-1	CASSFIFDEQFF	TGTGCCAGCAGCTTTATTTTCGATGAGCAGTTCTTC
-	TRBV6-6	TRBD2	TRBJ2-7	CASTGAGPGTEYF	TGTGCCAGCACCGGAGCGGGACCGGGGACGGAGTACTTC
-	TRBV6-5	-	TRBJ2-7	CASSYSSYSLREQYF	TGTGCCAGCAGTTACTCTTCTTACAGTCTAAGGGAGCAGTACTTC
-	TRBV27	-	TRBJ1-4	CASSIFSGTSGEKLFF	TGTGCCAGCAGTATATTCTCAGGGACAAGCGGTGAAAAACTGTTTTTT
-	TRBV4-1	-	TRBJ2-5	CASSQDPWAGETQYF	TGCGCCAGCAGCCAAGACCCTTGGGCGGGGGAGACCCAGTACTTC
-	TRBV7-3	-	TRBJ2-3	CASSLRVARATDTQYF	TGTGCCAGCAGCTTACGGGTAGCGAGGGCCACAGATACGCAGTATTTT
-	TRBV7-9	-	TRBJ1-1	CASSDRTVEEAFF	TGTGCCAGCAGCGATCGGACAGTTGAAGAAGCTTTCTTT
-	TRBV27	TRBD2	TRBJ2-3	CASSPSAGVKSDTQYF	TGTGCCAGCAGTCCCTCAGCGGGAGTCAAGTCAGATACGCAGTATTTT
-	TRBV19	TRBD2	TRBJ2-5	CASSMDGRASFGETQYF	TGTGCCAGTAGTATGGACGGGAGGGCCTCGTTCGGAGAGACCCAGTACTTC
-	TRBV9	TRBD1	TRBJ1-4	CASSAWTGAREKLFF	TGTGCCAGCAGCGCCTGGACAGGGGCTAGAGAAAAACTGTTTTTT
-	TRBV5-8	-	TRBJ2-5	CASSPLLRVPETQYF	TGTGCCAGCAGCCCACTCCTCAGGGTGCCAGAGACCCAGTACTTC
once	TRBV7-3	-	TRBJ1-6	CASSSHKRGQPLPYNSPLHF	TGTGCCAGCAGCTCACACAAACGAGGACAGCCTCTACCGTATAATTCACCCCTCCACTTT
-	TRBV10-3	-	TRBJ2-3	CAISESRSADTQYF	TGTGCCATCAGTGAGTCCCGGTCCGCAGATACGCAGTATTTT
-	TRBV11-2	-	TRBJ1-1	CASIPVPRGGDTEAFF	TGTGCCAGCATTCCCGTACCCCGAGGGGGGGACACTGAAGCTTTCTTT
-	TRBV27	TRBD1	TRBJ2-7	CASSPQRRTGDYEQYF	TGTGCCAGCAGTCCGCAAAGGAGGACAGGGGACTACGAGCAGTACTTC
-	TRBV11-1	-	TRBJ2-1	CASSYSEGAGYNEQFF	TGTGCCAGCAGCTACAGTGAGGGTGCGGGCTACAATGAGCAGTTCTTC
once	TRBV27	-	TRBJ1-1	CASSLSKTREAFF	TGTGCCAGCAGTTTATCGAAGACGAGGGAAGCTTTCTTT
once	TRBV19	-	TRBJ1-2	CASSITGLGYGYTF	TGTGCCAGTAGTATTACGGGGCTCGGCTATGGCTACACCTTC
once	TRBV6-6	-	TRBJ2-7	CASLLVGAQEQYF	TGTGCCAGCCTACTGGTCGGGGCGCAGGAGCAGTACTTC
-	TRBV10-3	-	TRBJ2-7	CAIRHGPHEQYF	TGTGCCATCAGGCACGGTCCCCACGAGCAGTACTTC
-	TRBV7-9	-	TRBJ1-2	CAIPLGGWGTNSNYGYTF	TGTGCCATCCCTTTGGGGGGTTGGGGAACCAACTCAAACTATGGCTACACCTTC
few	TRBV29-1	TRBD1	TRBJ1-1	CSVSGTGFGAEAFF	TGCAGCGTCTCCGGGACAGGGTTTGGGGCTGAAGCTTTCTTT
-	TRBV7-9	TRBD1	TRBJ2-7	CASSPRDRAYEQYF	TGTGCCAGCAGCCCCCGGGACAGAGCCTACGAGCAGTACTTC
once	TRBV6-1	-	TRBJ2-5	CASSEGFFGRGQETQYF	-
-	TRBV4-3	-	TRBJ2-4	CASSQAREPVGAKNIQYF	TGCGCCAGCAGCCAAGCTCGTGAGCCGGTTGGGGCCAAAAACATTCAGTACTTC
-	TRBV10-3	TRBD1	TRBJ2-5	CALRDSPQMPQYF	TGTGCCCTCCGGGACAGCCCACAGATGCCCCAGTACTTC
-	TRBV29-1	-	TRBJ1-2	CSVLLTGLIGGYTF	TGCAGCGTTCTTCTTACAGGGCTTATAGGTGGCTACACCTTC
-	TRBV19	-	TRBJ1-5	CASSIPYLDSNQPQHF	TGTGCCAGTAGTATACCCTACCTGGACAGCAATCAGCCCCAGCATTTT
-	TRBV7-9	-	TRBJ1-1	CASSLGADRAPNTEAFF	TGTGCCAGCAGCCTCGGGGCCGACAGAGCTCCGAACACTGAAGCTTTCTTT
-	TRBV9	-	TRBJ2-3	CASSEMGLVGTDTQYF	TGTGCCAGCAGCGAGATGGGGCTAGTGGGCACAGATACGCAGTATTTT
-	TRBV7-9	-	TRBJ2-1	CASITPGGRYNEQFF	TGTGCCAGCATTACCCCTGGCGGGCGCTACAATGAGCAGTTCTTC
-	TRBV4-1	-	TRBJ1-1	CASSPVLDTEAFF	TGCGCCAGCAGCCCGGTGTTAGACACTGAAGCTTTCTTT
-	TRBV25-1	TRBD1	TRBJ1-2	CASSGLTGGDYGYTF	TGTGCCAGCAGTGGATTAACAGGGGGAGACTATGGCTACACCTTC
-	TRBV6-1	-	TRBJ2-5	CASSEAEGVGETQYF	TGTGCCAGCAGTGAAGCCGAGGGAGTGGGGGAGACCCAGTACTTC